One and the same sample provided the 30 T cell receptor beta chains below, sequenced in a study of low-dose radiotherapy and immunotherapy resistance in tumors. Alpha and beta chains were covered, as first-strand cDNA relied on TRAV- and TRBV-specific primers. TCR amplification involved around 22 PCR cycles with a constant-region primer and V-primer adapter. TCRdb passed the reads through MiXCR, listing each CDR3 protein once. This table has 5,500 to 6,500 distinct CDR3 sequences, 71% appearing once. All receptors derive from a human donor with advanced metastatic prostate, ovarian, gallbladder or colorectal cancer (not recorded which). This table probably holds off-target reads from a library built for another chain.

The chain uses TRBV13 and TRBJ2-1, with 13 bases identical to TRBD2. This CDR3 is built from 15 residues. J lost 7 bases, V lost 6 bases, and 6 bases had no gene match. Germline loops: CDR1 PRHDT, CDR2 FYEKMQ (reference sequence). CDR3 region: CASSRVLAGGNEQFF. The CDR3 DNA reads as TGTGCCAGCAGTCGAGTACTAGCGGGGGGGAATGAGCAGTTCTTC.

The genes are TRBV6-6 and TRBJ2-7; 8 bases align to TRBD1. The CDR3 loop spans 14 amino acids. Looked up from germline, CDR1 is MNHNY and CDR2 is SVGAGI (reference sequence). After removal of 2 bases from V and 7 bases from J, the junction contained 7 bases not matched to a gene. The chain's CDR3 is CASSYVQGVREQYF. The DNA of the CDR3 is TGTGCCAGCAGTTACGTACAGGGGGTCAGGGAGCAGTACTTC.

The CDR3 DNA reads as TGCGCCAGACAGGGCTTGTGGGAGCTGTTTTTT. Encoded protein: CARQGLWELFF. The V gene is TRBV23-1, the J gene TRBJ2-2, with D maybe TRBD1 (6 bases). TRBV23-1 is an ORF, with its function uncertain. This CDR3 region has 11 residues. Trimming removed 9 bases from V and 9 bases from J, with 11 bases in between.

The chain uses TRBV18 and TRBJ1-1; D is ambiguous. This CDR3 region has 14 residues. Looked up from germline, CDR1 is KGHSH and CDR2 is LQKENI. Trimming took off 6 bases at V and 3 bases at J, with 14 bases between the two ends. CDR3 bases: TGTGCCAGCTCGCGGACGGAGAGAGACACTGAAGCTTTCTTT. This encodes CASSRTERDTEAFF. Full variable domain (rest looked up from reference TRBV18 and TRBJ1-1): NAGVMQNPRHLVRRRGQEARLRCSPMKGHSHVYWYRQLPEEGLKFMVYLQKENIIDESGMPKERFSAEFPKEGPSILRIQQVVRGDSAAYFCASSRTERDTEAFFGQGTRLTVV.

The table lists this clonotype with a few counts. The V and J genes are TRBV4-2 and TRBJ1-1, with D hard to call. CDR1 and CDR2 from the germline V gene are LGHNA and YNFKEQ. The CDR3 sequence is 14 residues long. The V end was cut by 0 bases, the J end by 2 bases, with 7 bases between. This CDR3 reads CASSQDERNTEAFF. Here the CDR3 DNA reads TGTGCCAGCAGCCAAGATGAGAGAAACACTGAAGCTTTCTTT.

The rearrangement uses TRBV4-1 and TRBJ1-2; 10 nucleotides match TRBD1. This CDR3 is 17 amino acids long. The V gene end was trimmed by 1 base and the J gene end by 4 bases; junction bases not matched to a gene: 9. Germline CDR1 reads MGHRA; CDR2 reads YSYEKL. CDR3 sequence (DNA): TGCGCCAGCAGCCAAGCCTCGGGACAGGGGAAGTTCTATGGCTACACCTTC. Amino acid sequence: CASSQASGQGKFYGYTF.

The CDR3 DNA is TGTGCCAGCAGTGAAGCGCTTAACAGGGTGACGGAGACCCAGTACTTC. It specifies CASSEALNRVTETQYF. V gene TRBV2 combines with J gene TRBJ2-5; D is possibly TRBD1 (6 bases). Germline CDR1 and CDR2: SNHLY and FYNNEI. The CDR3 length is 16 residues. Trimming removed 0 bases at V and 5 bases at J, with 16 bases between.

The J gene is TRBJ2-2, the V gene TRBV3-1; D call uncertain. From germline, CDR1 is LGHDT and CDR2 YNNKEL (reference sequence). CDR3 length: 15 amino acids. V lost 5 bases, J lost 1 base, and 11 bases lay in between. CDR3 nucleotide sequence: TGTGCCAGCAGCTCGCGAACCGTGAACACCGGGGAGCTGTTTTTT. Encoded protein: CASSSRTVNTGELFF.

This clonotype was found a few times. The chain uses TRBV5-1 and TRBJ2-1; D is possibly TRBD2 (6 bases). Between the trimmed V and J ends, which lost 3 bases and 2 bases, there was a span of 18 bases. This CDR3 is built from 17 residues. Germline V gives CDR1 SGHRS, CDR2 YFSETQ. The CDR3 coding sequence is TGCGCCAGCAGCTCTGGGTGGGGGGAGAGCCCCTACAATGAGCAGTTCTTC. Translating it yields CASSSGWGESPYNEQFF.

CDR3 bases: TGTGCCAGCAGCCACAGAGCTTCTGGGGCCAACGTCCTGACTTTC. Encoded protein: CASSHRASGANVLTF. The chain joins TRBV7-2 to TRBJ2-6, with D unresolved. This CDR3 comprises 15 residues. The germline CDR1 and CDR2 sequences are SGHTA and FQGNSA. V was cut by 5 bases and J by 1 base, with 9 bases left in between.

In its sample, this clonotype was seen once. The chain links TRBV19 to TRBJ2-1, with unresolved D. Trimming cost V 3 bases and J 4 bases, with 10 bases left between them. Germline CDR1 is LNHDA and CDR2 is SQIVND (reference sequence). The CDR3 is made up of 14 amino acids. The DNA of the CDR3 is TGTGCCAGTAGTATCTTGGCCGAATACAATGAGCAGTTCTTC. Its translation: CASSILAEYNEQFF.

This chain uses TRBV6-6 with TRBJ1-1, with D uncertain. Per the germline V gene, CDR1 is MNHNY and CDR2 is SVGAGI (reference sequence). The CDR3 is 14 amino acids. V lost 7 bases, J lost 1 base, and 13 bases lay in between. The CDR3 bases are TGTGCCAGCAAGAATGGCCCAGAGAACACTGAAGCTTTCTTT. As protein: CASKNGPENTEAFF.

This clonotype appeared once. The chain joins TRBV3-1 to TRBJ2-3, with TRBD1 matching over 7 bases. The germline gives CDR1 LGHDT, CDR2 YNNKEL (reference sequence). J was trimmed by 2 bases and V by 5 bases; bases with no gene match: 10. The CDR3 length is 16 residues. Here the CDR3 reads CASSKGARGNTDTQYF. As DNA, the CDR3 is TGTGCCAGCAGCAAGGGGGCCAGGGGGAACACAGATACGCAGTATTTT.

This clonotype was seen a single time. The gene calls are TRBV20-1 and TRBJ1-2, with 7 bases aligning to TRBD1. Germline trimming cut 0 bases from V and 5 bases from J; bases unmatched to any gene: 6. The CDR3 contains 14 residues. Germline CDR1 DFQATT, CDR2 SNEGSKA (reference sequence). CDR3 loop: CSARDRVRGYGYTF. The CDR3 nucleotides are TGCAGTGCTAGAGATCGGGTCAGGGGGTATGGCTACACCTTC.

V and J are TRBV3-1 and TRBJ1-3; D unresolved. Trimming left V 0 bases short and J 0 bases short, with 9 bases between. Germline assignment: CDR1 LGHDT and CDR2 YNNKEL (reference sequence). The CDR3 contains 16 residues. Written as DNA, the CDR3 is TGTGCCAGCAGCCAAGAAGTTCTGGGCTCTGGAAACACCATATATTTT. Its protein product is CASSQEVLGSGNTIYF.

The chain has TRBV28 and TRBJ2-1; D remains ambiguous. V was clipped by 3 bases and J by 6 bases, with 9 bases between them. Germline V gene sequence: CDR1 MDHEN, CDR2 SYDVKM. The CDR3 totals 13 residues. CDR3 nucleotides: TGTGCCAGCAGTTTGGGTCCGGCCAATGAGCAGTTCTTC. Translating it yields CASSLGPANEQFF.

The chain combines TRBV5-6 with TRBJ2-3; 14 bases align to TRBD2. The CDR3 sequence is 16 residues long. The germline V gene has CDR1 SGHDT and CDR2 YYEEEE. V lost 5 bases to trimming and J lost 6 bases; unmatched junction nucleotides: 8. CDR3 protein: CASSWGTSGGRDTQYF. CDR3 DNA: TGTGCCAGCAGTTGGGGGACTAGCGGGGGCCGGGATACGCAGTATTTT.

V usage is TRBV30 and J usage is TRBJ2-1; D is unresolved. Per germline, CDR1 GTSNPN and CDR2 SVGIG (reference sequence). The CDR3 runs 13 residues. V gave up 3 bases and J gave up 6 bases, with 12 bases separating them. The CDR3 spells CAWSGRPGNEQFF. Written as DNA, the CDR3 is TGTGCCTGGAGCGGACGTCCGGGCAATGAGCAGTTCTTC. The entire variable domain, with the rest obtained from reference TRBV30 and TRBJ2-1, is as follows: SQTIHQWPATLVQPVGSPLSLECTVEGTSNPNLYWYRQAAGRGLQLLFYSVGIGQISSEVPQNLSASRPQDRQFILSSKKLLLSDSGFYLCAWSGRPGNEQFFGPGTRLTVL.

V is TRBV20-1 and J is TRBJ2-5; D might be TRBD2 (6 bases). CDR1 and CDR2 from the germline V gene are DFQATT and SNEGSKA (reference sequence). Trimming took off 6 bases at V and 5 bases at J, with 16 bases between the two ends. The CDR3 contains 13 residues. In DNA, the CDR3 is TGCAGTGCCAAAGGAGGGGCACGGGAGACCCAGTACTTC. Protein: CSAKGGARETQYF.

This clonotype has only a few counts. This sequence joins TRBV4-2 and TRBJ2-1; TRBD2 might be the D (5 bases). Germline-derived CDR1 and CDR2 are LGHNA and YNFKEQ. This CDR3 is 15 amino acids long. Trimming removed 0 bases at V and 1 base at J, with 7 bases between. In nucleotides, the CDR3 is TGTGCCAGCAGCCAAGATACGGGATCCTACAATGAGCAGTTCTTC. It codes for CASSQDTGSYNEQFF.

This clonotype was observed a single time. The J gene is TRBJ2-1, the V gene TRBV9; 9 nucleotides align to TRBD2. This CDR3 region has 18 residues. Germline V gene data show CDR1 as SGDLS and CDR2 as YYNGEE. The V segment lost 3 bases and the J segment 6 bases; nucleotides outside the gene matches: 16. DNA of the CDR3: TGTGCCAGCAGCGCGCGGGGGGGCGGCGGATACACAATCAATGAGCAGTTCTTC. Translating gives CASSARGGGGYTINEQFF.

CDR3 in DNA: TGTGCCAGCAGCCAAGACTCACAGGCCCCCGGGGAGCTGTTTTTT. This codes for CASSQDSQAPGELFF. This chain uses TRBV4-2 with TRBJ2-2; D may be TRBD1 (5 bases). CDR1 is LGHNA and CDR2 is YNFKEQ in the germline V gene. The CDR3 contains 15 residues. The germline V and J ends were trimmed by 0 bases and 6 bases, with 11 bases remaining between them.

This clonotype was counted a few times. The rearrangement links TRBV5-4 to TRBJ2-7; possible D gene TRBD2, 5 bases. Trimming pared 4 bases from V and 0 bases from J, leaving 14 bases between. There are 15 residues in the CDR3. The germline V gene encodes CDR1 SGHNT and CDR2 YYREEE (reference sequence). Here the CDR3 DNA reads TGTGCCAGCAGCGTAGGGAGCGGAGGCTCCTACGAGCAGTACTTC. Its protein is CASSVGSGGSYEQYF. Filled out from reference TRBV5-4 and TRBJ2-7, the complete variable domain reads ETGVTQSPTHLIKTRGQQVTLRCSSQSGHNTVSWYQQALGQGPQFIFQYYREEENGRGNFPPRFSGLQFPNYSSELNVNALELDDSALYLCASSVGSGGSYEQYFGPGTRLTVT.

This clonotype was counted only a few times. J is TRBJ2-3 and V is TRBV29-1; D gene uncertain. The germline V gene encodes CDR1 SQVTM and CDR2 ANQGSEA. The CDR3 consists of 11 residues. V was cut by 3 bases and J by 6 bases, with 7 bases left in between. Written as DNA, the CDR3 is TGCAGCGTTGACCGGGCCGATACGCAGTATTTT. It encodes CSVDRADTQYF.

The V and J genes are TRBV7-2 and TRBJ2-6; possibly TRBD1 for D (6 bases). Germline-derived CDR1 and CDR2 are SGHTA and FQGNSA. CDR3 length equals 18 residues. Deletions cut 4 bases from V and 0 bases from J, with 16 bases between. CDR3 sequence (DNA): TGTGCCAGCAGCTCCTTCTCGGGACACCTCTCTGGGGCCAACGTCCTGACTTTC. Residues: CASSSFSGHLSGANVLTF.

The rearrangement uses TRBV5-8 and TRBJ1-5; D unresolved. Germline V lookup: CDR1 SGHTS, CDR2 YDEGEE. Trimming stripped 4 bases from V and 4 bases from J, with 9 bases between. The CDR3 length is 13 residues. The CDR3: CASSPTGNQPQHF. The DNA for the CDR3 is TGTGCCAGCAGCCCGACTGGAAATCAGCCCCAGCATTTT.

The V gene is TRBV6-6, the J gene TRBJ1-5, with 8 bases identical to TRBD1. Germline CDR1 MNHNY, CDR2 SVGAGI (reference sequence). After removal of 3 bases from V and 2 bases from J, the junction contained 3 bases not matched to a gene. This CDR3 is 15 amino acids long. CDR3 amino acids: CASSYGTGRNQPQHF. For the CDR3, the DNA is TGTGCCAGCAGTTATGGGACAGGCCGCAATCAGCCCCAGCATTTT.

The genes are TRBV5-1 and TRBJ2-4, with 8 bases that match TRBD1. The trim removed 4 bases at V and 0 bases at J, leaving 6 bases unmatched. The CDR3 runs 16 residues. Per the germline V gene, CDR1 is SGHRS and CDR2 is YFSETQ. Written as DNA, the CDR3 is TGCGCCAGCAGCGAGACAGGGGTTATAGCCAAAAACATTCAGTACTTC. Protein: CASSETGVIAKNIQYF.

The chain uses TRBV29-1 and TRBJ2-2; the D is unclear. Between the trimmed V and J ends, which lost 2 bases and 7 bases, there was a span of 17 bases. Germline CDR1 reads SQVTM; CDR2 reads ANQGSEA. CDR3 length: 15 amino acids. The CDR3 spells CSVEPRKGSGGELFF. DNA for the CDR3: TGCAGCGTTGAACCGAGAAAGGGATCGGGCGGGGAGCTGTTTTTT.

CDR3 amino acids: CASSFSSGANVLTF. CDR3 nucleotide sequence: TGTGCCAGCAGCTTCTCCTCTGGGGCCAACGTCCTGACTTTC. V usage is TRBV7-8 and J usage is TRBJ2-6; the D is unclear. Germline values: CDR1 SGHVS, CDR2 FQNEAQ. The CDR3 length is 14 residues. Trimming took off 3 bases at V and 0 bases at J, with 3 bases between the two ends.